This T cell receptor beta chain was recovered during a study of cytomegalovirus exposure and HLA in healthy donors. Whole-study results and caveats: The CMV antigen specificity of a few CMV-associated chains was confirmed through in vitro analysis. Among TCR beta chains, those listed as cytomegalovirus-associated numbered 164. With high specificity and sensitivity, the classifier reportedly diagnosed cytomegalovirus status.

Sequencing used immunoSEQ multiplex PCR; TCRdb keeps in-frame clones, though not all of them. The table lists 99,000 or so clones, around 86% of them singletons. The V gene lost 2 bases and the J gene lost 6 bases, with 9 bases spanning the gap. The CDR3 consists of 13 residues. Per germline, CDR1 SGHDT and CDR2 YYEEEE. Details on this clone: Its target is unknown.

The clonotype comes from a woman between 18 and 29 years old in good health and CMV-seropositive. The specimen sequenced was PBMCs. The J gene is TRBJ1-3, the V gene TRBV5-6; no definite D call. The CDR3, as DNA: TGTGCCAGCAGCTTCCGCGGGGAAAACACCATATATTTT. It yields the protein CASSFRGENTIYF.